These 2 T cell receptor beta chains share one sample of origin, sequenced in a study of PD-1 blockade in classical Hodgkin lymphoma. All the patients suffered relapse after autologous stem cell transplantation, and brentuximab vedotin exposure differed. Sequencing used immunoSEQ multiplex PCR; TCRdb keeps in-frame clones, though not all of them. The data show about 14,000 clones, roughly 80% seen once. Sequences were derived from peripheral blood mononuclear cells (PBMCs), sampled at baseline. These TCRs come from a human donor with classical Hodgkin lymphoma.

The rearrangement links TRBV5-4 to TRBJ2-7; D gene ambiguous. This CDR3 is built from 12 residues. Trimming shortened V by 3 bases and J by 7 bases, and 11 bases separated the two germline ends. In germline, CDR1 is SGHNT, CDR2 YYREEE (reference sequence). The CDR3 DNA sequence: TGTGCCAGCAGCTACGAGGTGGGGGAGCAGTACTTC. This translates into CASSYEVGEQYF.

This clone was found a few times. J is TRBJ2-5 and V is TRBV4-1; TRBD2 is a possible D gene (6 bases). Germline-derived CDR1 and CDR2 are MGHRA and YSYEKL. Trimming took off 1 base at V and 2 bases at J, with 11 bases between the two ends. CDR3 length: 15 residues. The CDR3 nucleotides are TGCGCCAGCAGCCAAGGGTGGGGGGTGCAAGAGACCCAGTACTTC. It codes for CASSQGWGVQETQYF.